This T cell receptor (beta chain) stems from a study of glioma-infiltrating T cells. This clonotype was counted a single time. Its cognate antigen is unknown. Compared with germline, one end of the junction differs, possibly owing to a read error. Study-wide results and limits: Non-neoplastic patients had below-expected tissue-blood divergence, while all gliomas exceeded expectation. CDR3 overlap between tissue and blood was very small.

Germline V gene data show CDR1 as LGHDT and CDR2 as YNNKEL (reference sequence). The CDR3 has 16 amino acids. The iRepertoire nested amplicon-rescue multiplex PCR amplified TCR alpha and beta CDR3s from RNA. Input was 100-400 ng of tissue mRNA or PBMC total RNA. One entry per CDR3 protein, called by TCRdb with MiXCR from the multiplex PCR reads. The profile shows approximately 190,000 distinct CDR3 sequences, over 25% of them singletons. The origin of this receptor is a human donor with low-grade glioma or glioblastoma, undergoing nonglioma brain surgery, or in good health (not recorded which). The V call is TRBV3-1, the J call TRBJ2-1; tentatively, D is TRBD1 (5 bases). The sequencing input was glioma tissue, nonneoplastic brain tissue, or PBMCs (not recorded which). The CDR3 loop reads CASSQKHIRGHNGQFF. CDR3 nucleotides: TGTGCCAGCAGCCAAAAGCACATACGCGGACACAATGGGCAGTTCTTC.